This T cell receptor beta chain was sequenced for a study of cytomegalovirus exposure and HLA in healthy donors. The CDR3 runs 13 residues. Looked up from germline, CDR1 is SGHDN and CDR2 is FVKESK. Trimming cost V 0 bases and J 9 bases, with 9 bases left between them. This clone has just one count. Sequencing used immunoSEQ multiplex PCR; TCRdb keeps in-frame clones, though not all of them. The profile covers 55,000 to 70,000 clones, with 91% appearing a single time and just over 3% taken by the ten largest. The specimen sequenced was PBMCs. This sequence originates from a man aged 18-30 years in good health and CMV-seronegative. This chain connects TRBV14 to TRBJ1-3, with D tentatively TRBD1 (6 bases). The CDR3 loop is CASSQELRGTIYF. In nucleotides, the CDR3 is TGTGCCAGCAGCCAAGAGCTCAGGGGCACCATATATTTT.